At least ten counts were recorded for the clone carrying this T cell receptor (beta chain). Its antigen is undetermined. This record belongs to a study of T-cell reconstitution after alpha-beta-depleted transplantation in children. Study-wide results and caveats: About two months after transplant, alpha-beta T cells reportedly came from several hundred expanded graft clones. One year post-transplant, T-cell counts and diversity were largely derived from T cells produced anew.

Unique molecular identifiers featured in how the TCRbeta library was prepared. TCRdb reprocessed the PCR reads with MiXCR, giving one entry per CDR3 protein. The repertoire holds roughly 200,000 distinct CDR3 sequences, 5.5% to 7% seen once, with 4.5% to 6.5% in the top ten. The CDR3 sequence is 11 residues long. The V end lost 5 bases, the J end lost 4 bases, and 5 bases lay between the germline ends. The V gene is TRBV12-3 or TRBV12-4, the J gene TRBJ1-1; no firm D call. The clonotype was recovered from a boy under 10 years old with acute lymphoblastic leukemia, due to receive a stem cell transplant. This material consisted of PBMCs, taken before TCRalphabeta/CD19-depleted stem cell transplant. The CDR3 here is CASSGPTEAFF. CDR3 DNA: TGTGCCAGCAGTGGGCCCACTGAAGCTTTCTTT.